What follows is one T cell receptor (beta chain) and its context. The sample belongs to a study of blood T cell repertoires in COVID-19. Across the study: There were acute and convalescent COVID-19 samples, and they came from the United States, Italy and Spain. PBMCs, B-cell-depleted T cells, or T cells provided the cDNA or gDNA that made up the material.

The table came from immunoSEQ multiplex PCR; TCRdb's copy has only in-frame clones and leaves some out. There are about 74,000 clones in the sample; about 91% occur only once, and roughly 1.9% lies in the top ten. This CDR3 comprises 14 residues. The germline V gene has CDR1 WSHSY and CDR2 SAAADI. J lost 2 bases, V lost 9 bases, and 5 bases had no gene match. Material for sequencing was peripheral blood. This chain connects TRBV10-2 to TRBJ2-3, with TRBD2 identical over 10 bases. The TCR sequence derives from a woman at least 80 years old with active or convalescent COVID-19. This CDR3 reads CARSGGGDTDTQYF. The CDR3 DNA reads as TGCGCCAGGAGCGGGGGGGGTGACACAGATACGCAGTATTTT.